What follows are 10 T cell receptor beta chains derived from one specimen sequenced in a study of T cells in localized non-small cell lung cancer. Produced via immunoSEQ multiplex PCR; TCRdb's table is partial and in-frame only. The repertoire holds about 40,000 clones, with roughly 86% as singletons. This specimen consisted of peripheral blood, obtained before any cancer treatment. The receptors come from a man aged 40 to 69 with stage I lung adenocarcinoma.

The rearrangement uses TRBV7-6 and TRBJ2-7, with no clear D. In germline, CDR1 is SGHVS, CDR2 FNYEAQ. This CDR3 has 14 amino acids. V was trimmed by 5 bases and J by 6 bases, leaving 17 bases between them. CDR3 amino acids: CASSPGGYLTEQYF. The DNA of the CDR3 is TGTGCCAGCAGCCCCGGCGGCTACCTCACCGAGCAGTACTTC.

The CDR3 nucleotides are TGTGCCAGCAGTTTTTTAGGCCCCGGGGATGAGCAGTTCTTC. Protein: CASSFLGPGDEQFF. The chain carries TRBV27 and TRBJ2-1; D is possibly TRBD2 (5 bases). The CDR3 consists of 14 residues. Trimming removed 3 bases at V and 8 bases at J, with 14 bases between. In germline, CDR1 is MNHEY, CDR2 SMNVEV (reference sequence).

V gene TRBV14 combines with J gene TRBJ2-5; tentative D call: TRBD1 (6 bases). Per the germline V gene, CDR1 is SGHDN and CDR2 is FVKESK. The V and J ends lost 4 bases and 5 bases respectively, with 17 bases between them. CDR3 length: 15 residues. CDR3 region: CASSLYRARTETQYF. In nucleotides, the CDR3 is TGTGCCAGCAGCCTGTACAGGGCCCGAACGGAGACCCAGTACTTC.

The rearrangement joins TRBV7-3 to TRBJ2-1, with D hard to call. Trimming took 3 bases from V and 2 from J, leaving 11 bases between them. The CDR3 is 15 amino acids. Germline V gene data show CDR1 as SGHTA and CDR2 as FQGTGA. CDR3 sequence reads: CASSLDGPTYNEQFF. CDR3 coding DNA: TGTGCCAGCAGCTTGGACGGCCCTACCTACAATGAGCAGTTCTTC. Using reference TRBV7-3 and TRBJ2-1 for the parts outside the CDR3, the full variable domain is GAGVSQTPSNKVTEKGKYVELRCDPISGHTALYWYRQSLGQGPEFLIYFQGTGAADDSGLPNDRFFAVRPEGSVSTLKIQRTERGDSAVYLCASSLDGPTYNEQFFGPGTRLTVL.

The V and J genes are TRBV10-2 and TRBJ2-1; possible D gene TRBD2, 5 bases. CDR1 and CDR2 from the germline V gene are WSHSY and SAAADI. The CDR3 loop spans 12 amino acids. Trimming took 6 bases from V and 4 from J, leaving 7 bases between them. CDR3 region: CASRRAYNEQFF. CDR3 nucleotide sequence: TGCGCCAGCAGGAGGGCTTACAATGAGCAGTTCTTC.

This clone has only one observation. V is TRBV19 and J is TRBJ2-5; 9 bases line up with TRBD2. The V and J ends lost 3 bases and 4 bases, in that order; junction bases with no gene match: 9. CDR3 size: 16 residues. Looked up from germline, CDR1 is LNHDA and CDR2 is SQIVND (reference sequence). CDR3 sequence: CASSMSREGRGETQYF. CDR3 in DNA: TGTGCCAGTAGTATGTCGCGGGAGGGCCGTGGAGAGACCCAGTACTTC.

The J gene is TRBJ2-1, the V gene TRBV7-2; 12 bases map to TRBD2. Germline CDR1 is SGHTA and CDR2 is FQGNSA. The CDR3 has 15 residues. The ends lost 3 bases at V and 4 bases at J; junction bases unmatched: 1. Here the CDR3 reads CASSFGLAGYNEQFF. The CDR3 nucleotides read TGTGCCAGCAGCTTTGGACTAGCGGGATACAATGAGCAGTTCTTC.

The gene calls are TRBV7-3 and TRBJ2-2, with 7 bases fitting TRBD2. In germline, CDR1 is SGHTA, CDR2 FQGTGA. The trim removed 5 bases at V and 5 bases at J, leaving 5 bases unmatched. The CDR3 is 14 amino acids. The CDR3 reads CASSGRADTGELFF. DNA for the CDR3: TGTGCCAGCAGCGGGAGGGCCGATACCGGGGAGCTGTTTTTT.

This rearrangement joins TRBV28 to TRBJ1-5; D gene unclear. From germline, CDR1 is MDHEN and CDR2 SYDVKM. Trimming removed 7 bases at V and 11 bases at J, with 24 bases between. The CDR3 is 15 residues long. DNA for the CDR3: TGTGCCAGCAACCCCGTTTCCGTCTCGTCTCGGGCCCAGCATTTT. Translation: CASNPVSVSSRAQHF. The full variable domain, in which reference TRBV28 and TRBJ1-5 provide the parts outside the CDR3, is DVKVTQSSRYLVKRTGEKVFLECVQDMDHENMFWYRQDPGLGLRLIYFSYDVKMKEKGDIPEGYSVSREKKERFSLILESASTNQTSMYLCASNPVSVSSRAQHFGDGTRLSIL.

This clone was recorded once. The chain has TRBV25-1 and TRBJ2-7; D is undetermined. The CDR3 is 13 amino acids. The V end was cut by 10 bases, the J end by 1 base, with 14 bases between. The germline CDR1 and CDR2 sequences are MGHDK and SYGVNS. Here the CDR3 reads CATVDGSSYEQYF. DNA of the CDR3: TGTGCCACTGTGGACGGTTCTTCCTACGAGCAGTACTTC.